This T cell receptor (beta chain) is drawn from a study of control samples from healthy donors and cancer patients (dated by TCRdb to 2018 to 2021). To prepare the library, the immunoSEQ multiplex PCR assay was applied. TCRdb holds this immuneACCESS table with in-frame rearrangements only. Some clones are missing; in checked studies, unresolved V genes explain under half, and the rest has no known cause. The table for this sample lists about 71,000 clones; about nine tenths of them were counted only once. Jointly, the top ten make up roughly a fifth of the sample. A distance of 12 bases separates the germline ends of V and J, which lose 4 bases and 10 bases respectively. The CDR3 measures 12 amino acids from cysteine to phenylalanine. Just the 36-base CDR3 DNA is kept, in frame starting at base 1. CDR1 and CDR2, per the germline V gene, are SGHRS and YFSETQ. A word on this clone: Its antigen has not been determined. Nothing much larger sits one base from this clone, and base qualities are not available.

In this chain, TRBV5-1 is recombined with TRBJ2-1; the D gene lacks a confident call. Sequencing was carried out using PBMCs. This clonotype originated in a man in his sixties with lung cancer. The CDR3 region reads CASSVSWGEQFF. DNA sequence: TGCGCCAGCAGCGTAAGTTGGGGAGAGCAGTTCTTC.